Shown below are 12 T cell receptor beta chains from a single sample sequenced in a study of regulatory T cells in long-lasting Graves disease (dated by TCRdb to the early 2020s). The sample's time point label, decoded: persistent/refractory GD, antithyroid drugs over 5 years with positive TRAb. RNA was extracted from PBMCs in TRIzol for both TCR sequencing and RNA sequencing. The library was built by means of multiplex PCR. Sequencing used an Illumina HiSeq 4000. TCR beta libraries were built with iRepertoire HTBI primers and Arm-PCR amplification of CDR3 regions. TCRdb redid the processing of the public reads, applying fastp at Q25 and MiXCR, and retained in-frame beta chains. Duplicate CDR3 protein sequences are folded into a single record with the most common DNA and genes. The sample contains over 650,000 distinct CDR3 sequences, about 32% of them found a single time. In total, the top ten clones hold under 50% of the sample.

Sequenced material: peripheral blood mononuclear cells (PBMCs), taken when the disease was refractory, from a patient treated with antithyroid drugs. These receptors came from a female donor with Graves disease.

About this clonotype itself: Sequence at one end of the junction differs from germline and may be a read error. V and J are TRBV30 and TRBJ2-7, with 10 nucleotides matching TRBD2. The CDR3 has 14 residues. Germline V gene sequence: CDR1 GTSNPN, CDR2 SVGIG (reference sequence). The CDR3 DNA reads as TGTGCCTGGAGTGTACTAGCGGGGTCCTACGAGCAATACTTC. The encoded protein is CAWSVLAGSYEQYF.

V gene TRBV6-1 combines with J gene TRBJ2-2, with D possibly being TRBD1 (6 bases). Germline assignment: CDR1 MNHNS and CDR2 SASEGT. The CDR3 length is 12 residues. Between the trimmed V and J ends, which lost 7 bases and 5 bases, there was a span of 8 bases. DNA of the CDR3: TGTGCCAGCACCCAGGGGACCGGGGAGCTGTTTTTT. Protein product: CASTQGTGELFF.

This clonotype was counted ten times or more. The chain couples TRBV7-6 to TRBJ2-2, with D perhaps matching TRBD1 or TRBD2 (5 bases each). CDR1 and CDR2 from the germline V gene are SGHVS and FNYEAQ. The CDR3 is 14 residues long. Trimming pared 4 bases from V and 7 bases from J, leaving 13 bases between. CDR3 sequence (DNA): TGTGCCAGCAGCTGGTCCGGGGCAGGCGGGGAGCTGTTTTTT. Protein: CASSWSGAGGELFF.

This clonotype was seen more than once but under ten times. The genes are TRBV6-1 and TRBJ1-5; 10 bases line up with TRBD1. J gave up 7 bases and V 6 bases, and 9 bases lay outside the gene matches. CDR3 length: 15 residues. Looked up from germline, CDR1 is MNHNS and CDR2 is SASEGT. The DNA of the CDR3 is TGTGCCAGCAGCACAATTCGGGACAGGGGCCAGCCCCAGCATTTT. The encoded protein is CASSTIRDRGQPQHF.

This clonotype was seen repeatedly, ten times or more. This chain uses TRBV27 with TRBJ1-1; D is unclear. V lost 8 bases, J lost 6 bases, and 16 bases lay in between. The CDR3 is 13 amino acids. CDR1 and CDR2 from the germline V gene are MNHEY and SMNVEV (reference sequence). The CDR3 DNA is TGTGCCAGCGCCCTGGGTAGCACGGCTGAAGCTTTCTTT. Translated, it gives CASALGSTAEAFF.

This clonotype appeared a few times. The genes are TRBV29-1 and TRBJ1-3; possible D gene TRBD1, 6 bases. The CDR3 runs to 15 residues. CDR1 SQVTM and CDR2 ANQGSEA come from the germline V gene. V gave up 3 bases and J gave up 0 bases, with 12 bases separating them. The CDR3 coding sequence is TGCAGCGTTGATCGGGAGGGGGACTCTGGAAACACCATATATTTT. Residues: CSVDREGDSGNTIYF.

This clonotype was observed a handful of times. In DNA form, the CDR3 reads TGTGCCAGCAGCTTAGGCAGGACCTCCTGGAACACTGAAGCTTTCTTT. It translates to CASSLGRTSWNTEAFF. This sequence joins TRBV11-2 and TRBJ1-1; no firm D call. V lost 1 base and J 1 base, leaving 13 bases between the germline ends. Germline V CDR1 and CDR2: SGHAT, FQNNGV. The CDR3 totals 16 residues.

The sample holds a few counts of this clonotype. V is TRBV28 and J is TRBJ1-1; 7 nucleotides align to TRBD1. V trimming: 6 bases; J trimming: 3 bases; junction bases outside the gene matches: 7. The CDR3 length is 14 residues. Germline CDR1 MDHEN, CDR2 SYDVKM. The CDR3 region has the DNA TGTGCCAGCAGACCCCAGGGGGGGTACACTGAAGCTTTCTTT. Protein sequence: CASRPQGGYTEAFF.

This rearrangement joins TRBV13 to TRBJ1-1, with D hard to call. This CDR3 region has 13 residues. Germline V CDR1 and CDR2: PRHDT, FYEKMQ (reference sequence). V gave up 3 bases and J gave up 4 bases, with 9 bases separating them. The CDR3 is CASSLRLFTEAFF. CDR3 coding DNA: TGTGCCAGCAGCTTGAGACTGTTCACTGAAGCTTTCTTT.

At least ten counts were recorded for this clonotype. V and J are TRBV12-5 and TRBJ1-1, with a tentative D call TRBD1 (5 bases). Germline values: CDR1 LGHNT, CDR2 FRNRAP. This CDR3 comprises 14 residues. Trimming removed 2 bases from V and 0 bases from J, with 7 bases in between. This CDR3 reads CASGLNRLNTEAFF. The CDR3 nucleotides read TGTGCTAGTGGTTTGAACAGGCTGAACACTGAAGCTTTCTTT.

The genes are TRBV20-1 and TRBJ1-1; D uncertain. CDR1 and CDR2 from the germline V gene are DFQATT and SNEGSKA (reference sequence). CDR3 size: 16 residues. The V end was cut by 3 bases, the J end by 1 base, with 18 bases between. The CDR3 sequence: CSARTARGGWNTEAFF. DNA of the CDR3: TGCAGTGCTAGGACGGCTAGAGGAGGTTGGAACACTGAAGCTTTCTTT.

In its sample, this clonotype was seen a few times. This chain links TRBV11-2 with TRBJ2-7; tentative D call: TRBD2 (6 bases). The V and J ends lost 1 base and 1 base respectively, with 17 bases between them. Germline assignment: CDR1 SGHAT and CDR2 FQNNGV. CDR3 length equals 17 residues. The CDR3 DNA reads TGTGCCAGCAGCTTAGCCGCCGGGACTGCGCTTTCCTACGAGCAGTACTTC. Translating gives CASSLAAGTALSYEQYF.